The table lists the clone carrying this T cell receptor beta chain with many counts. Antigen: not known. This entry belongs to a study of CD8 T cells in ankylosing spondylitis. General study results and limits: Within ankylosing spondylitis blood, a TCR beta motif made up of seven or eight highly homologous variants appeared to be characteristic. Reports say disease-linked clones showed up significantly more in matched ankylosing spondylitis synovial fluid.

Via MiXCR, TCRdb re-called the 5' RACE reads, giving one row per CDR3 protein. The sample includes about 130,000 distinct CDR3 sequences, 6.5% to 9% seen only once; the top ten take about 12%. Sequencing used blood, either unsorted or a sorted T cell fraction (not recorded which). The source is a male donor with ankylosing spondylitis or in good health (not recorded which).

CDR3 in DNA: TGCAGTGCTCGTTTCAGGGACTACGAGCAGTACTTC. Protein sequence: CSARFRDYEQYF. V and J are TRBV20-1 and TRBJ2-7; D is perhaps TRBD1 (5 bases). CDR1 DFQATT and CDR2 SNEGSKA come from the germline V gene (reference sequence). V was cut by 5 bases and J by 3 bases, with 11 bases left in between. The CDR3 spans 12 residues.